Here is one T cell receptor (beta chain) with its context. Its specificity is unknown. CDR1 and CDR2 (germline): SGHAT, FQNNGV. V gave up 6 bases and J gave up 2 bases; unmatched junction bases: 3. CDR3 length: 15 amino acids. The data are from a study of shared clonotypes between healthy human individuals. Turning to the study itself: Each donor's CD8 memory used one plate, CD8 naive two, each CD4 subset three.

In the sorted-subset replicate PCRs, around 220 ng DNA, 25,000 to 35,000 T cell genomes, was used. Sequencing used immunoSEQ multiplex PCR; TCRdb keeps in-frame clones, though not all of them. The data show around 1.5 million clones, 95% to 99% seen once. Study-wide results and caveats: Non-shared clonotypes had lower generation probabilities than those shared by all four donors.

The source of this sequence is a man aged 30 to 45 in good health. V gene TRBV11-2 combines with J gene TRBJ2-6; the match to TRBD1 covers 8 bases. The material sequenced was naive CD4+ T cells sorted from blood. The subset is: CD45RA+ positively selected. This CDR3 reads CASRPTGAGANVLTF. In DNA, the CDR3 is TGTGCCAGCAGACCGACAGGGGCTGGGGCCAACGTCCTGACTTTC. The full variable domain, completed using reference TRBV11-2 and TRBJ2-6, is EAGVAQSPRYKIIEKRQSVAFWCNPISGHATLYWYQQILGQGPKLLIQFQNNGVVDDSQLPKDRFSAERLKGVDSTLKIQPAKLEDSAVYLCASRPTGAGANVLTFGAGSRLTVL.